These 5 T cell receptor beta chains were sequenced from one sample in a study of shared clonotypes between healthy human individuals (dated by TCRdb to the early 2020s). Library preparation was by the immunoSEQ multiplex PCR assay. TCRdb re-hosts the immuneACCESS table, in-frame sequences only. Its copies lack some clones; in the studies checked, an unresolved V gene accounts for under half of them, and the cause for the rest is not known. The sample contains 2 million to 2.5 million clones, roughly 90% of them found a single time. The top ten clonotypes cover 0.37% of the sample. The material sequenced was naive CD4+ T cells from PBMCs. Interpreted using the paper, the cell subset or site label stands for: CD45RA+ positively selected. These receptors all stem from a man between 18 and 29 years old in good health. Some clones in this sample may be carry-over from other donors' samples.

J is TRBJ1-4 and V is TRBV28; D is unresolved. Germline lookup yields CDR1 MDHEN and CDR2 SYDVKM. V dropped 3 bases and J dropped 7 bases, with 9 bases sitting between them. CDR3 length: 13 residues. CDR3 bases: TGTGCCAGCAGTTTTAGGGTTGCTGAAAAACTGTTTTTT. This translates into CASSFRVAEKLFF.

The chain has TRBV27 and TRBJ2-3, with D possibly being TRBD2 (6 bases). CDR3 length: 17 amino acids. The germline V gene has CDR1 MNHEY and CDR2 SMNVEV (reference sequence). The V and J ends lost 7 bases and 1 base respectively, with 21 bases between them. The CDR3 reads CASTNLVTGARTDTQYF. The CDR3 nucleotides read TGTGCCAGCACGAACTTGGTGACGGGAGCCCGCACAGATACGCAGTATTTT.

The chain combines TRBV4-1 with TRBJ1-3; TRBD1 might be the D (6 bases). Germline V gives CDR1 MGHRA, CDR2 YSYEKL. The CDR3 is 17 residues long. The V end was cut by 1 base, the J end by 3 bases, with 16 bases between. DNA for the CDR3: TGCGCCAGCAGCCAAGGCCGGTACAGGGATGGTGGAAACACCATATATTTT. As protein: CASSQGRYRDGGNTIYF.

The DNA of the CDR3 is TGTGCCAGCACCAAGGGGCAGGGGGCGAGGTACACTGAAGCTTTCTTT. Its protein is CASTKGQGARYTEAFF. V and J are TRBV27 and TRBJ1-1; 8 positions agree with TRBD1. Germline V CDR1 and CDR2: MNHEY, SMNVEV (reference sequence). V trimming: 7 bases; J trimming: 3 bases; junction bases outside the gene matches: 13. The CDR3 sequence is 16 residues long.

The chain joins TRBV7-9 to TRBJ1-5; D uncertain. Germline lookup yields CDR1 SEHNR and CDR2 FQNEAQ (reference sequence). Trimming took 3 bases from V and 9 from J, leaving 9 bases between them. CDR3 length: 12 residues. The CDR3, as DNA: TGTGCCAGCAGCTTTGACGACCGGCCCCAGCATTTT. Encoded protein: CASSFDDRPQHF.